The next 22 T cell receptor beta chains were all read from a single sample in a study of blood T cells in healthy people across ages. The second PCR ran roughly 6 to 11 cycles with a sample-barcoded 5' primer and J-beta primers. TCRdb reprocessed the 5' RACE reads with MiXCR, giving one entry per CDR3 protein. The data contain approximately 760,000 distinct CDR3 sequences, around a quarter of them singletons. This sample also appeared in a second study, on T cells of mothers and their children.

The sample consisted of blood. The receptors stem from a boy younger than 18 in good health.

This chain uses TRBV10-3 with TRBJ1-2; possible D gene TRBD1, 5 bases. There are 15 residues in the CDR3. Trimming stripped 0 bases from V and 4 bases from J, with 12 bases between. Germline lookup yields CDR1 ENHRY and CDR2 SYGVKD. CDR3 residues: CAISESDTPSYGYTF. The CDR3 region has the DNA TGTGCCATCAGTGAGTCGGACACGCCCTCCTATGGCTACACCTTC.

The V and J genes are TRBV2 and TRBJ2-5; TRBD2 agrees at 7 bases. Germline assignment: CDR1 SNHLY and CDR2 FYNNEI. The CDR3 consists of 11 residues. The J segment lost 11 bases and the V segment lost 2 bases, leaving 2 bases of the junction unmatched. CDR3 in amino acids: CASSESAGQYF. The CDR3 DNA reads TGTGCCAGCAGTGAATCAGCGGGGCAGTACTTC.

V and J are TRBV4-1 and TRBJ2-1; TRBD2 might be the D (7 bases). V was shortened by 4 bases and J by 0 bases, with 10 bases between the two germline ends. The CDR3 totals 15 residues. Germline-derived CDR1 and CDR2 are MGHRA and YSYEKL. This CDR3 reads CASSREGGSYNEQFF. The CDR3 DNA reads as TGCGCCAGCAGCCGGGAGGGGGGCTCCTACAATGAGCAGTTCTTC.

This clonotype has more than one count but fewer than ten. The chain is built from TRBV9 and TRBJ1-4; D gene ambiguous. Looked up from germline, CDR1 is SGDLS and CDR2 is YYNGEE. The V and J ends lost 0 bases and 7 bases respectively, with 16 bases between them. CDR3 size: 16 residues. Written as DNA, the CDR3 is TGTGCCAGCAGCGTAGAAGGCCCCCCATGGCCTGAAAAACTGTTTTTT. Its protein is CASSVEGPPWPEKLFF.

This clonotype showed up just a few times. The chain employs TRBV4-2 and TRBJ2-1; tentatively, D is TRBD1 (6 bases). Per the germline V gene, CDR1 is LGHNA and CDR2 is YNFKEQ. Trimming removed 4 bases at V and 9 bases at J, with 25 bases between. CDR3 length equals 17 residues. Written as DNA, the CDR3 is TGTGCCAGCAGCCGTGAGGATGAGGGGGTGTCGTGGAGTGAGCAGTTCTTC. This encodes CASSREDEGVSWSEQFF.

The chain carries TRBV29-1 and TRBJ2-7, with 7 bases aligning to TRBD2. The CDR3 has 13 amino acids. Germline V gene lookup returns CDR1 SQVTM and CDR2 ANQGSEA. J lost 2 bases, V lost 7 bases, and 8 bases had no gene match. The CDR3 DNA follows: TGCAGCGCCGGGGGAGGGCAGACCTACGAGCAGTACTTC. Its protein product is CSAGGGQTYEQYF.

The chain uses TRBV3-1 and TRBJ2-5; TRBD2 agrees at 10 bases. The J call could be wrong; TRBJ2-1 is a better fit for the DNA end. Germline V gene data show CDR1 as LGHDT and CDR2 as YNNKEL (reference sequence). The CDR3 extends over 15 amino acids. CDR3 in amino acids: CASSPIAGGYNEQFF. The DNA for the CDR3 is TGTGCCAGCAGCCCTATAGCGGGGGGCTACAATGAGCAGTTCTTC.

This clonotype was seen only a few times. This sequence joins TRBV29-1 and TRBJ2-1; TRBD1 matches 7 bases. This CDR3 region has 14 residues. Germline CDR1 is SQVTM and CDR2 is ANQGSEA. V was pared by 4 bases and J by 2 bases, with 5 bases of the junction left unmatched. The CDR3 DNA is TGCAGCGTTGTACAGGGGTCTACCTACAATGAGCAGTTCTTC. Protein sequence: CSVVQGSTYNEQFF.

The genes are TRBV7-9 and TRBJ1-4; no clear D. The V and J ends lost 1 base and 8 bases respectively, with 8 bases between them. There are 13 residues in the CDR3. Germline V lookup: CDR1 SEHNR, CDR2 FQNEAQ (reference sequence). CDR3 in amino acids: CASSLELMEKLFF. CDR3 DNA: TGTGCCAGCAGCTTAGAACTAATGGAAAAACTGTTTTTT. Variable domain in full (rest from reference TRBV7-9 and TRBJ1-4): DTGVSQNPRHKITKRGQNVTFRCDPISEHNRLYWYRQTLGQGPEFLTYFQNEAQLEKSRLLSDRFSAERPKGSFSTLEIQRTEQGDSAMYLCASSLELMEKLFFGSGTQLSVL.

This clonotype was detected only a few times. The chain joins TRBV3-1 to TRBJ1-3; D gene ambiguous. The ends were cut back, 2 bases at V and 3 bases at J, with 8 bases in the middle. Germline V CDR1 and CDR2: LGHDT, YNNKEL (reference sequence). The CDR3 has 14 amino acids. The CDR3 is CASSQTSDGNTIYF. The CDR3 DNA reads as TGTGCCAGCAGCCAAACCTCGGATGGAAACACCATATATTTT.

The chain combines TRBV7-2 with TRBJ1-6, with unresolved D. The CDR3 contains 12 residues. Germline V gene lookup returns CDR1 SGHTA and CDR2 FQGNSA. V was shortened by 1 base and J by 13 bases, with 8 bases between the two germline ends. CDR3 sequence: CASSLVGPPLHF. The CDR3 nucleotides are TGTGCCAGCAGCTTAGTCGGTCCGCCCCTCCACTTT.

This clonotype was seen only a few times. The chain joins TRBV3-1 to TRBJ2-7, with no clear D. Germline CDR1 reads LGHDT; CDR2 reads YNNKEL (reference sequence). This CDR3 has 13 amino acids. V was pared by 4 bases and J by 2 bases, with 9 bases between. CDR3 bases: TGTGCCAGCAGCCCATCTCTAACCTACGAGCAGTACTTC. Protein: CASSPSLTYEQYF.

V and J are TRBV29-1 and TRBJ2-3; TRBD2 matches at 8 bases. From germline, CDR1 is SQVTM and CDR2 ANQGSEA. This CDR3 region has 19 residues. With 4 bases clipped from V and 4 bases from J, the junction kept 22 bases outside the gene matches. CDR3 sequence: CSVVGGLRTTSADSDTQYF. The DNA for the CDR3 is TGCAGCGTTGTTGGGGGGCTTAGGACGACTAGCGCGGATTCAGATACGCAGTATTTT.

CDR3 nucleotide sequence: TGTGCCAGCAGCCCGGACAGGGAGGATACTTTCTTT. This codes for CASSPDREDTFF. The V call is TRBV7-9, the J call TRBJ1-1; 8 bases align to TRBD1. After removal of 5 bases from V and 12 bases from J, the junction contained 8 bases not matched to a gene. This CDR3 is 12 amino acids long. From germline, CDR1 is SEHNR and CDR2 FQNEAQ (reference sequence). The variable domain in full, completed from reference TRBV7-9 and TRBJ1-1, reads DTGVSQNPRHKITKRGQNVTFRCDPISEHNRLYWYRQTLGQGPEFLTYFQNEAQLEKSRLLSDRFSAERPKGSFSTLEIQRTEQGDSAMYLCASSPDREDTFFGQGTRLTVV.

The DNA of the CDR3 is TGTGCCAGCAGTTCCGGACAGGGTGGTACTTTGGAGTACTTC. As protein: CASSSGQGGTLEYF. J is TRBJ2-4 and V is TRBV6-6; 8 positions match TRBD1. V trimming: 4 bases; J trimming: 14 bases; junction bases outside the gene matches: 13. CDR1 and CDR2 from the germline V gene are MNHNY and SVGAGI (reference sequence). The CDR3 sequence is 14 residues long.

This clonotype has more than one count but fewer than ten. This chain joins TRBV12-3 or TRBV12-4 and TRBJ2-3; perhaps TRBD1 as D (6 bases). V was cut by 0 bases and J by 6 bases, with 10 bases left in between. This CDR3 comprises 14 residues. The CDR3 region has the DNA TGTGCCAGCAGTTTAGCACAGGGATTGGATACGCAGTATTTT. Amino acids: CASSLAQGLDTQYF.

This clonotype was detected only a few times. The gene calls are TRBV6-1 and TRBJ2-7; 12 nucleotides agree with TRBD2. Germline CDR1 reads MNHNS; CDR2 reads SASEGT. The ends lost 6 bases at V and 1 base at J; junction bases unmatched: 13. CDR3 length equals 18 residues. The CDR3 region is CASRKTSGGPKMSYEQYF. Written as DNA, the CDR3 is TGTGCCAGCAGAAAGACTAGCGGGGGCCCAAAAATGTCCTACGAGCAGTACTTC.

There are a few counts of this clonotype. In DNA form, the CDR3 reads TGTGCCAGCAGCGGGGACAGGGGTGTCGGGCAGTACTTC. Protein: CASSGDRGVGQYF. The V gene is TRBV2, the J gene TRBJ2-1; 10 bases agree with TRBD1. The DNA end is more similar to TRBJ2-7, so the J call may be wrong. The germline V gene encodes CDR1 SNHLY and CDR2 FYNNEI. The CDR3 consists of 13 residues.

As DNA, the CDR3 is TGCGCCAGCAGCTTGCTGCAGGGACGGAACGAGCAGTACTTC. Translation gives CASSLLQGRNEQYF. This chain joins TRBV5-1 and TRBJ2-7; D is tentatively TRBD1 or TRBD2 (5 bases each). Per the germline V gene, CDR1 is SGHRS and CDR2 is YFSETQ. The ends were cut back, 1 base at V and 5 bases at J, with 13 bases in the middle. The CDR3 is 14 residues long.

The V call is TRBV12-3 or TRBV12-4, the J call TRBJ2-1; 8 bases are a match to TRBD1. V trimming: 6 bases; J trimming: 3 bases; junction bases outside the gene matches: 4. The CDR3 runs to 14 residues. The CDR3 region is CASSADRGYNEQFF. Here the CDR3 DNA reads TGTGCCAGCAGCGCTGACAGGGGCTACAATGAGCAGTTCTTC.

V usage is TRBV29-1 and J usage is TRBJ2-5; TRBD2 matches at 16 bases. This CDR3 is built from 17 residues. Losses at the gene ends were 3 bases for V and 5 bases for J; bases not matched to a gene: 9. Germline loops: CDR1 SQVTM, CDR2 ANQGSEA. CDR3: CSVDGTSGRAPRETQYF. In DNA form, the CDR3 reads TGCAGCGTTGACGGGACTAGCGGGAGGGCCCCAAGGGAGACCCAGTACTTC.

The sample holds a few counts of this clonotype. V and J are TRBV7-9 and TRBJ1-1, with D hard to call. The V and J ends lost 3 bases and 7 bases respectively, with 9 bases between them. Germline CDR1 reads SEHNR; CDR2 reads FQNEAQ (reference sequence). The CDR3 covers 12 residues. The CDR3 DNA sequence: TGTGCCAGCAGCTTTGGTGCAGTTGAAGCTTTCTTT. This gives the protein CASSFGAVEAFF.